This is a list of T cell receptor beta chains from one sample in a study of glioma-infiltrating T cells. Via MiXCR, TCRdb re-called the multiplex PCR reads, giving one row per CDR3 protein. This sample has 300,000 to 450,000 distinct CDR3 sequences; roughly 41% occur once, and the top ten carry about 12%. Sequencing was carried out using glioma tissue, nonneoplastic brain tissue, or PBMCs (not recorded which). Receptor source: a human donor with low-grade glioma or glioblastoma, undergoing nonglioma brain surgery, or in good health (not recorded which). CDR3s include the opening cysteine and the closing phenylalanine or tryptophan. D genes are given only for firm matches. The size field is filled for only some rows; it gives once, few, many or a size class.

size	D	V	J	DNA	CDR3
many	TRBD2	TRBV6-2/TRBV6-3	TRBJ2-1	TGTGCCAGCAGTTACTCATGGACTAGGAATGAGCAGTTCTTC	CASSYSWTRNEQFF
few	TRBD2	TRBV28	TRBJ2-3	TGTGCCAGCAGGATTGGGGGACTAGCGGGAGCTTGGGGTAGCACAGATACGCAGTATTTT	CASRIGGLAGAWGSTDTQYF
-	-	TRBV10-3	TRBJ1-1	TGTGCCATCCGCGGCGGGGAGCACACTGAAGCTTTCTTT	CAIRGGEHTEAFF
-	TRBD1	TRBV5-1	TRBJ2-7	TGCGCCAGCAGCTCGGACGTGGACAGGGTGACCTACGAGCAGTACTTC	CASSSDVDRVTYEQYF
many	-	TRBV28	TRBJ1-6	TGTGCCAGCAGTTTGGGCGGATTCCCTTCACCCCTCCACTTT	CASSLGGFPSPLHF
few	-	TRBV12-3/TRBV12-4	TRBJ2-2	TGTGCCAGCAGTCGCCGGGAGCTGTTTTTT	CASSRRELFF
-	-	TRBV28	TRBJ1-3	TGTGTCAGCAGCAACGCCGGGACAACAAACACCATATATTTT	CVSSNAGTTNTIYF
few	-	TRBV4-1	TRBJ2-2	TGCGCCAGCAGCCACCCCGGGACGAACGCGTACGCCGGGGAGCTGTTTTTT	CASSHPGTNAYAGELFF
many	-	TRBV20-1	TRBJ2-3	TGCAGTGCTCAGACACCTAGCACAGATACGCAGTATTTT	CSAQTPSTDTQYF
-	-	TRBV19	TRBJ1-4	TGTGCCACTTCACTGGGAAGTGGTAATGAAAAACTGTTTTTT	CATSLGSGNEKLFF